This TCR beta chain was obtained from a study of T cells expressing NK-cell markers. TCRdb re-analyzed the 5' RACE reads; it lists each CDR3 protein once, without DNA. The listing records about 170,000 distinct CDR3 sequences. The CDR3 is made up of 16 amino acids. In germline, CDR1 is MRHNA, CDR2 SNTAGT. Sequencing was performed on blood T cells: a sorted CD56 or NKG2C T cell subset, CD4+ or CD8+ T cells, or bulk PBMC T cells (not recorded which). The V gene is TRBV6-4, the J gene TRBJ2-3; absent DNA, TCRdb's TRBD2 call cannot be checked. This TCR derives from a man aged 18-70 years in good health. This CDR3 is CASSEMASGGLDTQYF.